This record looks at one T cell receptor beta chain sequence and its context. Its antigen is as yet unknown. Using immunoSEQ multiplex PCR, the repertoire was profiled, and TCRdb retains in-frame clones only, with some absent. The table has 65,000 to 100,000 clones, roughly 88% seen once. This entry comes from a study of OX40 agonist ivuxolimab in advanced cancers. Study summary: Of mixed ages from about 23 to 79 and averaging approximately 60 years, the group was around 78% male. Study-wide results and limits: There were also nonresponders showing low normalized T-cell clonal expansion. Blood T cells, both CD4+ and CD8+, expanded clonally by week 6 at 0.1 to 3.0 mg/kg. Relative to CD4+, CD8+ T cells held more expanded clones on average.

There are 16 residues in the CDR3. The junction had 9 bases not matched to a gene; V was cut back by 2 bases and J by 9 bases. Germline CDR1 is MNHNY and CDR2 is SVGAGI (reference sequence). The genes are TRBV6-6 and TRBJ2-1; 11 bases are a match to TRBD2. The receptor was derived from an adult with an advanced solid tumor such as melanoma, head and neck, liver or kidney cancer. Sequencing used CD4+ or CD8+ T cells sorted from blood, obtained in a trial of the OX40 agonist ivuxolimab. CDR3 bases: TGTGCCAGCAGTTACGGCGTAGCGGGGGGGCTTAGTGAGCAGTTCTTC. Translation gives CASSYGVAGGLSEQFF.